These 8 T cell receptor beta chains originate from one sample sequenced in a study of blood T cell repertoires in COVID-19. The table came from immunoSEQ multiplex PCR; TCRdb's copy has only in-frame clones and leaves some out. The sample shows around 180,000 clones, less than 90% of them seen only once. The sequencing input was peripheral blood. The receptors here all came from a man in his 60s with acute or convalescent COVID-19.

This chain connects TRBV7-9 to TRBJ2-7, with TRBD1 identical over 8 bases. The CDR3 consists of 15 residues. The ends lost 3 bases at V and 0 bases at J; junction bases unmatched: 4. Germline assignment: CDR1 SEHNR and CDR2 FQNEAQ (reference sequence). The CDR3 reads CASSLTGDYSYEQYF. The CDR3 DNA sequence: TGTGCCAGCAGCTTGACAGGGGATTACTCCTACGAGCAGTACTTC.

V is TRBV7-8 and J is TRBJ2-7; D may be TRBD2 (5 bases). Trimming cost V 4 bases and J 6 bases, with 19 bases left between them. The CDR3 contains 15 residues. Germline CDR1 and CDR2: SGHVS and FQNEAQ. CDR3: CASSSPRGPAGEQYV. The CDR3 region has the DNA TGTGCCAGCAGCTCCCCTCGGGGTCCCGCCGGCGAGCAGTACGTC.

The chain has TRBV6-1 and TRBJ2-5, with TRBD2 matching 10 bases. CDR3 length equals 16 residues. Germline lookup yields CDR1 MNHNS and CDR2 SASEGT. The ends lost 4 bases at V and 2 bases at J; junction bases unmatched: 7. For the CDR3, the DNA is TGTGCCAGCAGTGTAGGAGCGGGGGGGCGACAAGAGACCCAGTACTTC. It yields the protein CASSVGAGGRQETQYF.

This clone was observed a few times. The CDR3 coding sequence is TGCAGTGCTAGTCCTAGCGGGAGCGAATTTGGTGAGCAGTTCTTC. Its translation is CSASPSGSEFGEQFF. The J gene is TRBJ2-1, the V gene TRBV20-1, with 10 bases that match TRBD2. Germline-derived CDR1 and CDR2 are DFQATT and SNEGSKA (reference sequence). The CDR3 runs 15 residues. V was pared by 3 bases and J by 9 bases, with 11 bases of the junction left unmatched.

The chain couples TRBV27 to TRBJ1-1; TRBD1 agrees at 8 bases. Germline CDR1 is MNHEY and CDR2 is SMNVEV (reference sequence). V gave up 1 base and J gave up 4 bases; unmatched junction bases: 14. This CDR3 comprises 18 residues. The CDR3 DNA is TGTGCCAGCAGTTTATGGGCAGGGGGCCCTAATCAGGGCACTGAAGCTTTCTTT. This gives the protein CASSLWAGGPNQGTEAFF.

The rearrangement joins TRBV30 to TRBJ1-1; weak D call: TRBD1 (5 bases). CDR3 length: 13 residues. V lost 2 bases, J lost 1 base, and 8 bases lay in between. CDR1 is GTSNPN and CDR2 is SVGIG in the germline V gene (reference sequence). The CDR3 reads CAWSPQENTEAFF. The CDR3 DNA reads TGTGCCTGGAGTCCACAGGAGAACACTGAAGCTTTCTTT.

The chain is built from TRBV6-5 and TRBJ2-3, with D perhaps TRBD2 (6 bases). Germline V gives CDR1 MNHEY, CDR2 SVGAGI. The CDR3 is 14 amino acids. Trimming removed 6 bases at V and 0 bases at J, with 10 bases between. This CDR3 reads CASRLALSTDTQYF. The CDR3 DNA follows: TGTGCCAGCAGACTAGCCCTAAGCACAGATACGCAGTATTTT.

In DNA, the CDR3 is TGTGCCAGCAGCTTAGCGATGGGGGCCGGCGTGCATAATTCACCCCTCCACTTT. Translating gives CASSLAMGAGVHNSPLHF. V gene TRBV7-9 combines with J gene TRBJ1-6; D perhaps matches TRBD1 (6 bases). Trimming stripped 0 bases from V and 5 bases from J, with 17 bases between. The CDR3 has 18 amino acids. From germline, CDR1 is SEHNR and CDR2 FQNEAQ (reference sequence). Supplemented by reference TRBV7-9 and TRBJ1-6, the full variable domain reads DTGVSQNPRHKITKRGQNVTFRCDPISEHNRLYWYRQTLGQGPEFLTYFQNEAQLEKSRLLSDRFSAERPKGSFSTLEIQRTEQGDSAMYLCASSLAMGAGVHNSPLHFGNGTRLTVT.